One sample yielded the 30 T cell receptor beta chains listed below, sequenced in a study of T cell responses to AZD1222 COVID-19 vaccine. Repertoires were generated with immunoSEQ multiplex PCR, while TCRdb's copy carries only in-frame clones and drops some. The sample carries 100,000 to 150,000 clones, 80% to 90% recorded once. The sample here was peripheral blood, taken on day 0 of AZD1222 vaccination. All receptors come from an adult in good health.

This clone has a single count. The chain employs TRBV5-5 and TRBJ2-5, with a weak D call TRBD2 (7 bases). V lost 6 bases and J 2 bases, leaving 11 bases between the germline ends. The CDR3 is 13 residues long. Germline-derived CDR1 and CDR2 are SGHKS and YYEKEE (reference sequence). Here the CDR3 reads CASIGGRQETQYF. The CDR3 DNA reads as TGTGCCAGCATCGGGGGGCGACAAGAGACCCAGTACTTC.

This clone was recorded a few times. The V and J genes are TRBV12-3 or TRBV12-4 and TRBJ1-2; no definite D call. This CDR3 has 13 amino acids. Trimming stripped 0 bases from V and 5 bases from J, with 7 bases between. CDR3 residues: CASSLAEGYGYTF. The DNA of the CDR3 is TGTGCCAGCAGTTTAGCCGAAGGGTATGGCTACACCTTC.

This chain uses TRBV19 with TRBJ1-2; no reliable D call. This CDR3 has 14 residues. Per germline, CDR1 LNHDA and CDR2 SQIVND (reference sequence). V shed 4 bases and J shed 4 bases, with 13 bases lying between them. The CDR3 DNA reads TGTGCCAGTAGTAGAGGGAACAGCTTCTATGGCTACACCTTC. This codes for CASSRGNSFYGYTF.

The chain is built from TRBV5-6 and TRBJ2-4; 7 bases match TRBD1. The CDR3 is 17 amino acids. Looked up from germline, CDR1 is SGHDT and CDR2 is YYEEEE. The J segment lost 2 bases and the V segment lost 0 bases, leaving 8 bases of the junction unmatched. The DNA for the CDR3 is TGTGCCAGCAGCTTGGCTGGGGCAGGGGGAACCAAAAACATTCAGTACTTC. This codes for CASSLAGAGGTKNIQYF.

The CDR3 sequence: CASSTTGSAEAFF. CDR3 DNA: TGTGCCAGTAGTACAACAGGGTCGGCTGAAGCTTTCTTT. The genes are TRBV19 and TRBJ1-1, with a tentative D call TRBD1 (6 bases). Germline values: CDR1 LNHDA, CDR2 SQIVND (reference sequence). CDR3 length equals 13 residues. Trimming left V 4 bases short and J 6 bases short, with 12 bases between.

The chain employs TRBV7-3 and TRBJ1-2, with 9 nucleotides matching TRBD1. The CDR3 has 16 residues. Germline trimming cut 3 bases from V and 6 bases from J; bases unmatched to any gene: 11. Germline lookup yields CDR1 SGHTA and CDR2 FQGTGA. The CDR3 region is CASSLHDPGQGDGYTF. The CDR3 nucleotides are TGTGCCAGCAGCTTGCACGACCCGGGACAGGGTGATGGCTACACCTTC.

The DNA of the CDR3 is TGTGCCAGCAGCCAAGAAAGGGTACGGTCCTACGAGCAGTACTTC. Translating gives CASSQERVRSYEQYF. The V call is TRBV14, the J call TRBJ2-7; D remains unclear. Germline CDR1 and CDR2: SGHDN and FVKESK. CDR3 length: 15 amino acids. Trimming took 0 bases from V and 1 from J, leaving 10 bases between them.

V and J are TRBV3-1 (or the pseudogene TRBV3-2) and TRBJ2-7, with D perhaps assigned TRBD1 or TRBD2 (5 bases each). The germline V gene has CDR1 LGHDT and CDR2 YNNKEL (reference sequence). V was clipped by 3 bases and J by 2 bases, with 8 bases between them. The CDR3 runs 13 residues. This chain's CDR3 is CASSQGVTYEQYF. Here the CDR3 DNA reads TGTGCCAGCAGCCAGGGGGTAACCTACGAGCAGTACTTC.

This clone occurred a few times. This chain connects TRBV7-9 to TRBJ2-7, with D perhaps TRBD2 (7 bases). Trimming shortened V by 5 bases and J by 6 bases, and 17 bases separated the two germline ends. From germline, CDR1 is SEHNR and CDR2 FQNEAQ (reference sequence). CDR3 length: 14 amino acids. In DNA form, the CDR3 reads TGTGCCAGCAGCATTGTTTATAGGGGGGGCGAGCAGTACTTC. This gives the protein CASSIVYRGGEQYF.

The gene calls are TRBV9 and TRBJ1-2; 9 nucleotides match TRBD1. This CDR3 comprises 15 residues. Unmatched junction bases numbered 6, after V lost 2 bases and J lost 4 bases. Germline values: CDR1 SGDLS, CDR2 YYNGEE. The CDR3 here is CASSVGGQGTYGYTF. The CDR3 region has the DNA TGTGCCAGCAGCGTTGGAGGACAGGGGACCTATGGCTACACCTTC.

J is TRBJ2-3 and V is TRBV15; D is tentatively TRBD1 or TRBD2 (6 bases each). Trimming pared 4 bases from V and 5 bases from J, leaving 19 bases between. CDR1 is LNHNV, CDR2 YYDKDF, per germline (reference sequence). The CDR3 runs to 16 residues. The DNA of the CDR3 is TGTGCCACCAGCACAAGCGTAAGGGGGGCAATAGATACGCAGTATTTT. Translating it yields CATSTSVRGAIDTQYF.

This sequence joins TRBV30 and TRBJ1-1, with D maybe TRBD1 (5 bases). CDR3 length equals 14 residues. Trimming shortened V by 2 bases and J by 1 base, and 11 bases separated the two germline ends. Germline-derived CDR1 and CDR2 are GTSNPN and SVGIG (reference sequence). CDR3 bases: TGTGCCTGGAGTAGGGGCAGGGAGAACACTGAAGCTTTCTTT. As protein: CAWSRGRENTEAFF.

This chain connects TRBV27 to TRBJ1-1; the D gene is possibly TRBD1 (6 bases). Germline values: CDR1 MNHEY, CDR2 SMNVEV (reference sequence). The CDR3 runs to 15 residues. Trimming removed 0 bases from V and 9 bases from J, with 17 bases in between. CDR3 nucleotides: TGTGCCAGCAGTTTATCCCAGGGGACCGAATTGAAAGCTTTCTTT. This sequence encodes CASSLSQGTELKAFF.

With regard to this clone: Different DNA sequences within this sample yield the same CDR3. The chain links TRBV19 to TRBJ1-1; TRBD1 might be the D (5 bases). The CDR3 runs 12 residues. Trimming cost V 3 bases and J 5 bases, with 7 bases left between them. Germline V gene sequence: CDR1 LNHDA, CDR2 SQIVND (reference sequence). The CDR3 sequence is CASSMGGTEAFF. The CDR3 DNA follows: TGTGCCAGTAGTATGGGGGGGACTGAAGCTTTCTTT. The full variable domain, with the rest looked up from reference TRBV19 and TRBJ1-1, is DGGITQSPKYLFRKEGQNVTLSCEQNLNHDAMYWYRQDPGQGLRLIYYSQIVNDFQKGDIAEGYSVSREKKESFPLTVTSAQKNPTAFYLCASSMGGTEAFFGQGTRLTVV.

The chain uses TRBV7-9 and TRBJ2-5; 8 bases line up with TRBD2. The CDR3 extends over 17 amino acids. The J segment lost 7 bases and the V segment lost 5 bases, leaving 18 bases of the junction unmatched. Germline V gene data show CDR1 as SEHNR and CDR2 as FQNEAQ (reference sequence). CDR3 region: CASSRRGSGGPPGTQYF. The CDR3 DNA is TGTGCCAGCAGCCGGCGGGGGAGCGGGGGACCCCCAGGGACCCAGTACTTC.

This clone was picked up one time. In DNA form, the CDR3 reads TGTGCCAGCACCAGGGGGCCTCCGAACACCGGGGAGCTGTTTTTT. This codes for CASTRGPPNTGELFF. The rearrangement links TRBV2 to TRBJ2-2; 8 nucleotides line up with TRBD1. The CDR3 extends over 15 amino acids. The V and J ends lost 7 bases and 0 bases, in that order; junction bases with no gene match: 4. Germline values: CDR1 SNHLY, CDR2 FYNNEI.

The V gene is TRBV5-1, the J gene TRBJ1-2; D uncertain. Trimming took off 1 base at V and 8 bases at J, with 9 bases between the two ends. The CDR3 runs 12 residues. Looked up from germline, CDR1 is SGHRS and CDR2 is YFSETQ. The CDR3 reads CASSLTGFGYTF. CDR3 DNA sequence: TGCGCCAGCAGCTTGACGGGTTTCGGCTACACCTTC.

This clone has just a few counts. V usage is TRBV7-3 and J usage is TRBJ2-3, with 11 nucleotides matching TRBD2. V lost 5 bases to trimming and J lost 6 bases; unmatched junction nucleotides: 13. The germline V gene encodes CDR1 SGHTA and CDR2 FQGTGA. This CDR3 region has 17 residues. The CDR3 region is CASSPKGLAGGGDTQYF. CDR3 nucleotides: TGTGCCAGCAGCCCCAAGGGGCTAGCGGGAGGCGGGGATACGCAGTATTTT. Drawing the rest from reference TRBV7-3 and TRBJ2-3, the complete variable domain is GAGVSQTPSNKVTEKGKYVELRCDPISGHTALYWYRQSLGQGPEFLIYFQGTGAADDSGLPNDRFFAVRPEGSVSTLKIQRTERGDSAVYLCASSPKGLAGGGDTQYFGPGTRLTVL.

The rearrangement joins TRBV19 to TRBJ1-5; D not certain. The CDR3 consists of 13 residues. Germline-derived CDR1 and CDR2 are LNHDA and SQIVND (reference sequence). V was trimmed by 6 bases and J by 5 bases, leaving 11 bases between them. Written as DNA, the CDR3 is TGTGCCAGTAGACCCGTTGAGGATCAGCCCCAGCATTTT. It specifies CASRPVEDQPQHF.

J is TRBJ1-3 and V is TRBV19; D uncertain. V was pared by 5 bases and J by 0 bases, with 20 bases between. The CDR3 runs 18 residues. The germline V gene has CDR1 LNHDA and CDR2 SQIVND (reference sequence). The CDR3 bases are TGTGCCAGTAGTCCCAATGGGGTGTACCTCGCCTCTGGAAACACCATATATTTT. As protein: CASSPNGVYLASGNTIYF.

The CDR3 DNA reads TGTGCCAGCCGCCCGGGGTACTTGAACACTGAAGCTTTCTTT. Encoded protein: CASRPGYLNTEAFF. V is TRBV6-5 and J is TRBJ1-1, with D hard to call. Germline V lookup: CDR1 MNHEY, CDR2 SVGAGI. This CDR3 contains 14 residues. The V end was cut by 8 bases, the J end by 0 bases, with 13 bases between.

This rearrangement joins TRBV4-3 to TRBJ1-2, with D hard to call. V was cut by 0 bases and J by 7 bases, with 15 bases left in between. Per the germline V gene, CDR1 is LGHNA and CDR2 is YSLEER. The CDR3 loop spans 15 amino acids. This chain's CDR3 is CASSQDLTYTAGYTF. DNA of the CDR3: TGCGCCAGCAGCCAAGATCTTACATATACCGCTGGCTACACCTTC.

The chain carries TRBV4-2 and TRBJ2-1, with D perhaps being TRBD1 or TRBD2 (5 bases each). The CDR3 runs to 16 residues. The V gene lost 0 bases and the J gene lost 5 bases, with 14 bases spanning the gap. Germline values: CDR1 LGHNA, CDR2 YNFKEQ. In DNA, the CDR3 is TGTGCCAGCAGCCAAGAAGTCCGGGGCCTGAACAATGAGCAGTTCTTC. It yields the protein CASSQEVRGLNNEQFF.

This chain's CDR3 is CASWHQGWDTEAFF. CDR3 nucleotides: TGTGCCAGCTGGCACCAGGGATGGGACACTGAAGCTTTCTTT. The chain links TRBV27 to TRBJ1-1; possibly TRBD1 for D (5 bases). CDR3 size: 14 residues. Trimming removed 8 bases at V and 3 bases at J, with 16 bases between. CDR1 and CDR2 from the germline V gene are MNHEY and SMNVEV (reference sequence).

V usage is TRBV19 and J usage is TRBJ2-5, with D unclear. Germline V gene lookup returns CDR1 LNHDA and CDR2 SQIVND (reference sequence). Trimming removed 2 bases at V and 2 bases at J, with 15 bases between. CDR3 size: 16 residues. The chain's CDR3 is CASSILASPKQETQYF. CDR3 nucleotide sequence: TGTGCCAGTAGTATATTGGCATCCCCAAAGCAAGAGACCCAGTACTTC.

This clone has just a few counts. This chain uses TRBV5-1 with TRBJ1-4, with D perhaps matching TRBD1 (6 bases). Germline V CDR1 and CDR2: SGHRS, YFSETQ. Deletions cut 2 bases from V and 4 bases from J, with 18 bases between. CDR3 length equals 17 residues. The CDR3 here is CASSLLKATGDNEKLFF. In DNA form, the CDR3 reads TGCGCCAGCAGCTTACTAAAAGCGACAGGAGATAATGAAAAACTGTTTTTT.

The chain uses TRBV7-8 and TRBJ1-2; maybe TRBD1 (6 bases). The germline V gene encodes CDR1 SGHVS and CDR2 FQNEAQ. CDR3 length: 15 residues. V was pared by 5 bases and J by 4 bases, with 17 bases between. The CDR3 protein is CASSPLAGEVYGYTF. Here the CDR3 DNA reads TGTGCCAGCAGCCCCCTGGCAGGGGAGGTCTATGGCTACACCTTC.

The V gene is TRBV3-1 (or the pseudogene TRBV3-2), the J gene TRBJ2-7; D might be TRBD1 or TRBD2, each matching 5 bases. The CDR3 totals 16 residues. Germline V lookup: CDR1 LGHDT, CDR2 YNNKEL (reference sequence). Trimming pared 1 base from V and 0 bases from J, leaving 13 bases between. CDR3 sequence: CASSQGAGTASYEQYF. The DNA of the CDR3 is TGTGCCAGCAGCCAAGGGGCCGGGACGGCCTCCTACGAGCAGTACTTC.

V and J are TRBV5-1 and TRBJ1-3; D is undetermined. Germline lookup yields CDR1 SGHRS and CDR2 YFSETQ. The length of the CDR3 is 15 residues. Trimming took 4 bases from V and 4 from J, leaving 15 bases between them. This CDR3 reads CASSPSGTPGNTIYF. Here the CDR3 DNA reads TGCGCCAGCAGCCCCTCGGGAACCCCAGGAAACACCATATATTTT.

The chain is built from TRBV6-2 or TRBV6-3 and TRBJ2-7; 10 positions match TRBD2. V lost 0 bases and J lost 0; bases outside the gene matches: 5. The CDR3 consists of 17 residues. Germline V gives CDR1 MNHEY, CDR2 SVGEGT. The CDR3 nucleotides read TGTGCCAGCAGTTACTCGACCCTAGCGGGGGACTCCTACGAGCAGTACTTC. This codes for CASSYSTLAGDSYEQYF.